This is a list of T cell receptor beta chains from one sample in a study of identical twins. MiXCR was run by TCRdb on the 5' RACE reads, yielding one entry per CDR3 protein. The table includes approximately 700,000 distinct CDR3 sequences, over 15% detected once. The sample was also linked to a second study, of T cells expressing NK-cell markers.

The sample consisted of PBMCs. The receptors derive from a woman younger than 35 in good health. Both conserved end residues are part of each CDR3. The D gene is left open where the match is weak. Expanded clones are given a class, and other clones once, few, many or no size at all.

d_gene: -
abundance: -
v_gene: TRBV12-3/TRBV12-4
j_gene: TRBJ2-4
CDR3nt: TGTGCCAGCAGTTATTCAGCAGGAAACATTCAGTACTTC
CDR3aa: CASSYSAGNIQYF

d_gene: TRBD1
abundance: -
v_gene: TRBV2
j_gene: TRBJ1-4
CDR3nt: TGTGCCAGCAGGACCCCCCCGGGACAGGGGGCAAGAGACCTGTTTTTT
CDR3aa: CASRTPPGQGARDLFF

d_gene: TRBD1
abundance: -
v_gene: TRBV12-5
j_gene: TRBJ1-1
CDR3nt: TGTGCTAGTGGCCTCCAGGGGGGACAGAAAGCTTTCTTT
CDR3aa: CASGLQGGQKAFF

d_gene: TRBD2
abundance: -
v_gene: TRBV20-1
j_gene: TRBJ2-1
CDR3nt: TGCAGTGCTAGGACTAGCGGGAGTTCACATGAGCAGTTCTTC
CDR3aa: CSARTSGSSHEQFF

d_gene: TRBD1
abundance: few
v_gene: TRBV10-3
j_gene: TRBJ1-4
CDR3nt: TGTGCCACCAGGACAGGGGTGGAAAAACTGTTTTTT
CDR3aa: CATRTGVEKLFF

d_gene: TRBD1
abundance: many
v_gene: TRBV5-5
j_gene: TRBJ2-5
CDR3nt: TGTGCCAGCACCCCGACAGGGGACGGAGAGACCCAGTACTTC
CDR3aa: CASTPTGDGETQYF

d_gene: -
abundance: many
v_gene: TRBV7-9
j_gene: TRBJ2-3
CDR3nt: TGTGCCAGCAGGGGAGCAGATACGCAGTATTTT
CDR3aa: CASRGADTQYF

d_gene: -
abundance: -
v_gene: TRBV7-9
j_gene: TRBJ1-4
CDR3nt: TGTGCCAGCAGCTTAGGGGAGGTTTGGGCAACTAATGAAAAACTGTTTTTT
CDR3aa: CASSLGEVWATNEKLFF

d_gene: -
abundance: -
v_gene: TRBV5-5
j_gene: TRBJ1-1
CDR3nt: TGTGCCATGGGCCCCGGGCCCCTCTACACTGAAGCTTTCTTT
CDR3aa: CAMGPGPLYTEAFF

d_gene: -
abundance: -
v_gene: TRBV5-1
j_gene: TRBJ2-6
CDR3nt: TGCGCCAGCAGCCCGGAAGGCGTTCGAGGGACCTCTGGGGCCAACGTCCTGACTTTC
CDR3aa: CASSPEGVRGTSGANVLTF

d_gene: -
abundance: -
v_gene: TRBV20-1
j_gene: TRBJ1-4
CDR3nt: TGCAGTGCTAGAGTGGGCGTGGGTGAAAAACTGTTTTTT
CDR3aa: CSARVGVGEKLFF

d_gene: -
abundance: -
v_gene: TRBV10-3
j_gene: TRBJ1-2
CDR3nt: TGTGCCATCAGGGACCAGGGTGGCTATGGCTACACCTTC
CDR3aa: CAIRDQGGYGYTF

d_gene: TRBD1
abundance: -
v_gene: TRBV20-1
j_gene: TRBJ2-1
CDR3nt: TGCAGTGCTTTCGGGACAGGTGCCTACAATGAGCAGTTCTTC
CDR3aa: CSAFGTGAYNEQFF

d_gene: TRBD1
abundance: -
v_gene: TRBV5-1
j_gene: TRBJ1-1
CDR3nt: TGCGCCAGCAGCGCGACAGGGGGCACTGAAGCTTTCTTT
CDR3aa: CASSATGGTEAFF

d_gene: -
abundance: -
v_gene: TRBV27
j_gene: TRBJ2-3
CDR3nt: TGTGCCAGCAGTTTTGGTCAACTAAGCACAGATACGCAGTATTTT
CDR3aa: CASSFGQLSTDTQYF

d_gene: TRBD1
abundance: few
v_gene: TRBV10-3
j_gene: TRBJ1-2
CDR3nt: TGTGCCATCAGTGAGTTGAATGACAGGGAGCTCCCCTTC
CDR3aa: CAISELNDRELPF

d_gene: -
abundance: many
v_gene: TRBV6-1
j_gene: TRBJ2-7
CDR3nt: TGTGCCAGCAGTGAAGTTGGCTACGAGCAGTACTTC
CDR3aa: CASSEVGYEQYF

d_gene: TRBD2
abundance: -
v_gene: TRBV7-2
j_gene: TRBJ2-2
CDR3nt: TGTGCCAGCAGCTCAAAGACTAGCGGGATAAGCGGGGAGCTGTTTTTT
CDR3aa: CASSSKTSGISGELFF

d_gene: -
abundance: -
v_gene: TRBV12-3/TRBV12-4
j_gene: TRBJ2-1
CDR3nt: TGTGCCAGCAACGAATTTAGCTCCTACAATGAGCAGTTCTTC
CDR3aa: CASNEFSSYNEQFF

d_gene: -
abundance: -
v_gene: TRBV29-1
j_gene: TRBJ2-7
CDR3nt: TGCAGTGTAGCGCGGGACAACTCCTACGAGCAGTACTTC
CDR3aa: CSVARDNSYEQYF

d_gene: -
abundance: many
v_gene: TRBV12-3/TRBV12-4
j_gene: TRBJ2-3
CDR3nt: TGTGCCAGCAGTTTCGTTACTAGCACAGATACGCAGTATTTT
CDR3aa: CASSFVTSTDTQYF

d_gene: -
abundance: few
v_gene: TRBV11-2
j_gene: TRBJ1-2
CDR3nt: TGTGCCAGCAGCTTCCCAGATCCCTATGGCTACACCTTC
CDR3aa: CASSFPDPYGYTF

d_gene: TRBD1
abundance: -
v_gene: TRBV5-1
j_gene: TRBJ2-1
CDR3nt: TGCGCCAGCAGCCCGGCTCGGACAGGGATCTACAATGAGCAGTTCTTC
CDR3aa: CASSPARTGIYNEQFF

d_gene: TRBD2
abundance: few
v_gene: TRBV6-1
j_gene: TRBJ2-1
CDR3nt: TGTGCCAGCAGTGAACAGCGGGGGGGCTGGAATGAGCAGTTCTTC
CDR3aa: CASSEQRGGWNEQFF

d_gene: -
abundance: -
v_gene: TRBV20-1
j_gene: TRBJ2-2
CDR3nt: TGCAGTGCCGGAAGGGTCCAACGGGGGAACACCGGGGAGCTGTTTTTT
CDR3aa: CSAGRVQRGNTGELFF

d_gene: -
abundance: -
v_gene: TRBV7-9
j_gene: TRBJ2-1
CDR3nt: TGTGCCAGCAGCTTCCGGAGACGAACCTACAATGAGCAGTTCTTC
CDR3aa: CASSFRRRTYNEQFF

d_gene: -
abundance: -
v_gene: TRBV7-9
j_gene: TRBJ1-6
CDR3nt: TGTGCCAGCAGCTTCGGTCGGGTAAATTCACCCCTCCACTTT
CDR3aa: CASSFGRVNSPLHF

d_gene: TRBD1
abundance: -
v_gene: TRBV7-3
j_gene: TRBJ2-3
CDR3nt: TGTGCCAGCAGCTCCACCGACAGGGTGGCCACAGATACGCAGTATTTT
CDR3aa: CASSSTDRVATDTQYF

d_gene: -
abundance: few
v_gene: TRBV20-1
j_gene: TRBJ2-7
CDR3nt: TGCAGTGCTAAGTGGCAGGGAGGCTACGAGCAGTACTTC
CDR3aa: CSAKWQGGYEQYF

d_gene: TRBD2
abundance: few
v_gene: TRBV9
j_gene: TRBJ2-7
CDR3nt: TGTGCCAGCAGCGTAGAGCCTAGCGGGAGGTACGAGCAGTACTTC
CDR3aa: CASSVEPSGRYEQYF

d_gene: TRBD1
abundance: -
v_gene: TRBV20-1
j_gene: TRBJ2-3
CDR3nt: TGCAGTGCTAGCAAACAGACAGGGGCTGCCACAGATACGCAGTATTTT
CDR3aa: CSASKQTGAATDTQYF

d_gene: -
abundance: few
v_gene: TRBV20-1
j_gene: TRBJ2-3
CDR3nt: TGCAGTGTAGGACTCCCCGACGCAGATACGCAGTATTTT
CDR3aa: CSVGLPDADTQYF

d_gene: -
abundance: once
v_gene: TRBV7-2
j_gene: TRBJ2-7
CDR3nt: TGTGCCAGCAGCTTTAGAGGGGCCTACGAGCAGTACTTC
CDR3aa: CASSFRGAYEQYF

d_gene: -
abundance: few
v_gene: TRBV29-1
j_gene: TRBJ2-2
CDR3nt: TGCAGCGTTGTTCCGGGGACGGACACCGGGGAGCTGTTTTTT
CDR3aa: CSVVPGTDTGELFF

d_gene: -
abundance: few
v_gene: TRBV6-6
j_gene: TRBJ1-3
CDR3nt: TGTGCCAGCAGTTACGGGGGTCGGGACAACCCATATTTT
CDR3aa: CASSYGGRDNPYF

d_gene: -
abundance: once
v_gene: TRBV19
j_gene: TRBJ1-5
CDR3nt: TGTGCCAGTACTCAGACAGCTTCTAGCAATCAGCCCCAGCATTTT
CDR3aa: CASTQTASSNQPQHF

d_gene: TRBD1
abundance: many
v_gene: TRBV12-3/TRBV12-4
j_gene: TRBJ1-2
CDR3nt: TGTGCCAGCAGTCTACAGGGGCGCGATGGCTACACCTTC
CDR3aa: CASSLQGRDGYTF

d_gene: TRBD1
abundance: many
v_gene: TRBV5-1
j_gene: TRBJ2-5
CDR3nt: TGTGCCAGCAGTAGAGGACAGGGGGAGACCCAGTACTTC
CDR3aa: CASSRGQGETQYF

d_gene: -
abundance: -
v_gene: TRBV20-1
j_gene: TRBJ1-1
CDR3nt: TGCAGTGCAAGGCAGGGTTCCCTGAACACTGAAGCTTTCTTT
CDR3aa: CSARQGSLNTEAFF

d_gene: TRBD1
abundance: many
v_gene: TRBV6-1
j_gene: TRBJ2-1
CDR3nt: TGTGCCAGCAGACCAGACAGGGGGGGTTACAATGAGCAGTTCTTC
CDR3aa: CASRPDRGGYNEQFF